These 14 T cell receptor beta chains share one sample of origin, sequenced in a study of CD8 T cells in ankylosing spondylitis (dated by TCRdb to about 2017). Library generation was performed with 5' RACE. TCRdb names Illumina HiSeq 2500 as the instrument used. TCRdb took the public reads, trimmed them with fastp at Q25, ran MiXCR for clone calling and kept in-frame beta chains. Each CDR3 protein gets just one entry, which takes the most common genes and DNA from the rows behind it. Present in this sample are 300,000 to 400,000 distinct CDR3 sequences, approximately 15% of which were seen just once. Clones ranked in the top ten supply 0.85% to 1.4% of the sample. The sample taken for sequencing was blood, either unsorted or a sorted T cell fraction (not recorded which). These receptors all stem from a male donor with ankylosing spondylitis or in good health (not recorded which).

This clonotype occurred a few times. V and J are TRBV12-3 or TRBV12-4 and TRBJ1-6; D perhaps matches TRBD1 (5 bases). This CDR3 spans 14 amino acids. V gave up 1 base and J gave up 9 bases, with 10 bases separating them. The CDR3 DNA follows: TGTGCCAGCAGTTTAGGACAGAACGGTTCACCCCTCCACTTT. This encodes CASSLGQNGSPLHF.

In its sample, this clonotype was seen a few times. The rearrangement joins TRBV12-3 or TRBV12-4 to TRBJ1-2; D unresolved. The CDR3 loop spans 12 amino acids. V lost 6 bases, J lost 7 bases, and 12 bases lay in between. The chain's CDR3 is CASSPRSTGYTF. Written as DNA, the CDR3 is TGTGCCAGCAGCCCTCGCTCAACTGGCTACACCTTC.

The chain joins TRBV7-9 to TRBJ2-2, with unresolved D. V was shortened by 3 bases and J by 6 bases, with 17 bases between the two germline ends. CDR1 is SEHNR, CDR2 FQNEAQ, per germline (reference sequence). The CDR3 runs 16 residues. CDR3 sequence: CASSLRGPSRAGELFF. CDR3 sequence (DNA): TGTGCCAGCAGCTTGAGAGGCCCTTCTCGGGCCGGGGAGCTGTTTTTT. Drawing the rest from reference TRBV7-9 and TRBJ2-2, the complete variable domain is DTGVSQNPRHKITKRGQNVTFRCDPISEHNRLYWYRQTLGQGPEFLTYFQNEAQLEKSRLLSDRFSAERPKGSFSTLEIQRTEQGDSAMYLCASSLRGPSRAGELFFGEGSRLTVL.

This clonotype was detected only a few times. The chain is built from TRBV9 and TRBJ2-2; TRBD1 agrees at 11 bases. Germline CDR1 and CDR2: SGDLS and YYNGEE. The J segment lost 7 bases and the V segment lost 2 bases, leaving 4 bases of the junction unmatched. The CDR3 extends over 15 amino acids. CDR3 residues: CASSVGQGAHGELFF. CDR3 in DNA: TGTGCCAGCAGCGTCGGACAGGGGGCACACGGGGAGCTGTTTTTT.

CDR3 residues: CASSDASGVSGANVLTF. The CDR3 DNA sequence: TGCGCCAGCAGTGATGCTTCGGGGGTCTCTGGGGCCAACGTCCTGACTTTC. The V call is TRBV5-1, the J call TRBJ2-6, with D possibly matching TRBD2 (6 bases). V was trimmed by 5 bases and J by 0 bases, leaving 15 bases between them. The CDR3 covers 17 residues. Germline CDR1 and CDR2: SGHRS and YFSETQ. Based on the CDR3 plus reference TRBV5-1 and TRBJ2-6, the full variable domain is KAGVTQTPRYLIKTRGQQVTLSCSPISGHRSVSWYQQTPGQGLQFLFEYFSETQRNKGNFPGRFSGRQFSNSRSEMNVSTLELGDSALYLCASSDASGVSGANVLTFGAGSRLTVL.

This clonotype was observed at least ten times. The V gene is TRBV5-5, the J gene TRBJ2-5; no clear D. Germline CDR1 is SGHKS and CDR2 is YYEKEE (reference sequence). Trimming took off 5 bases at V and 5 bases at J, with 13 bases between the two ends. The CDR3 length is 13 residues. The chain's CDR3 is CASSNPPRETQYF. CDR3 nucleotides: TGTGCCAGCAGTAATCCCCCTCGGGAGACCCAGTACTTC.

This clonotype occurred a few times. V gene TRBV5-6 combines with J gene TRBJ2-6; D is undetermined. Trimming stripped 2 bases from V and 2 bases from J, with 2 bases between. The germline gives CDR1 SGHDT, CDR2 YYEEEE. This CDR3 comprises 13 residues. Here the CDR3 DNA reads TGTGCCAGCAGCTTCACTGGGGCCAACGTCCTGACTTTC. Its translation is CASSFTGANVLTF.

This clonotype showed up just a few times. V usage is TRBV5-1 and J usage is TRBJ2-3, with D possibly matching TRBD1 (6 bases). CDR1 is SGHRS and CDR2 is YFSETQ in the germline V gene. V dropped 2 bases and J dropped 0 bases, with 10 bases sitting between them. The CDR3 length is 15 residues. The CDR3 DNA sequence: TGCGCCAGCAGCTTTCTGGACAGTAGCACAGATACGCAGTATTTT. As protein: CASSFLDSSTDTQYF.

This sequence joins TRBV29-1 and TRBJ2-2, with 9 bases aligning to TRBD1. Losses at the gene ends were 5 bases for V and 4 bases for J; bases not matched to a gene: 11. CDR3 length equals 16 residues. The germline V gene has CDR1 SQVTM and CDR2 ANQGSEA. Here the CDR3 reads CSVRDRALPGTGELFF. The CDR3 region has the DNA TGCAGCGTTCGGGACAGGGCGTTGCCAGGCACCGGGGAGCTGTTTTTT.

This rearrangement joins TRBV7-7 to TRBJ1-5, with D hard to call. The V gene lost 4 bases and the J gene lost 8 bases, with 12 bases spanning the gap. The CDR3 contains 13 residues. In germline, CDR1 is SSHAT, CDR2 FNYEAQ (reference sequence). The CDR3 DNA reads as TGTGCCAGCAGCTCCTTCGTGAGGGAGCCCCAGCATTTT. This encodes CASSSFVREPQHF.

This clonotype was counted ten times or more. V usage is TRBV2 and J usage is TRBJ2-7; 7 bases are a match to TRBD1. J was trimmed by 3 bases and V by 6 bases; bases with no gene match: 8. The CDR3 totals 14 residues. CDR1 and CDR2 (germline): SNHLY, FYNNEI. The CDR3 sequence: CASSETGQLYEQYF. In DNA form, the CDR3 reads TGTGCCAGCAGCGAAACGGGACAGCTCTACGAGCAGTACTTC. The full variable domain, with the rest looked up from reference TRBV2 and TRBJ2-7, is EPEVTQTPSHQVTQMGQEVILRCVPISNHLYFYWYRQILGQKVEFLVSFYNNEISEKSEIFDDQFSVERPDGSNFTLKIRSTKLEDSAMYFCASSETGQLYEQYFGPGTRLTVT.

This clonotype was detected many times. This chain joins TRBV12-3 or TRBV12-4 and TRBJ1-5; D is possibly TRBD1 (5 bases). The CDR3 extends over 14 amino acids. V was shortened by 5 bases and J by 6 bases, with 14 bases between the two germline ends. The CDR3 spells CASSLGRGGQPQHF. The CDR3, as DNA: TGTGCCAGCAGTCTCGGTCGGGGCGGTCAGCCCCAGCATTTT.

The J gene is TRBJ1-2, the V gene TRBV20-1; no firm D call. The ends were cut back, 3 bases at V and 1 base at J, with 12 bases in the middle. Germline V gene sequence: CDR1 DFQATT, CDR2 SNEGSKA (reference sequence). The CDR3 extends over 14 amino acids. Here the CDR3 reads CSASHPPGNYGYTF. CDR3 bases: TGCAGTGCTAGTCACCCACCGGGTAACTATGGCTACACCTTC.

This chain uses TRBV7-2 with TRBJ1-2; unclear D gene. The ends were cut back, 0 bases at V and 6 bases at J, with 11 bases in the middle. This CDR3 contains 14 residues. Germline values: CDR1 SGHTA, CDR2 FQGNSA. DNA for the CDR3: TGTGCCAGCAGCTTAGCGCTACGGGGTAATGGCTACACCTTC. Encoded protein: CASSLALRGNGYTF.